Listed below are T cell receptor beta chains from one sample, sequenced in a study of blood T cell repertoires in COVID-19. Sequencing used immunoSEQ multiplex PCR; TCRdb keeps in-frame clones, though not all of them. Of about 110,000 clones listed, 85% are singletons. The sample taken for sequencing was peripheral blood. These receptors were obtained from a man in his forties with acute or convalescent COVID-19. Both conserved end residues are part of each CDR3. Each record gives: clone size, V gene, J gene, D gene, CDR3 length, CDR3 protein, CDR3 DNA. D genes are given only for firm matches. Size tells how often a clone was seen (once, few, many) or the class of an expanded clone, and some rows leave it out.

.,TRBV5-6,TRBJ2-3,.,14,CASKALRSTDTQYF,TGTGCCAGCAAGGCCCTGCGGAGCACAGATACGCAGTATTTT
.,TRBV29-1,TRBJ2-7,TRBD1,14,CSVEGGQGAVEQYF,TGCAGCGTTGAGGGCGGGCAGGGGGCGGTCGAGCAGTACTTC
once,TRBV15,TRBJ2-7,.,15,CATSRDGTFIYEQYF,TGTGCCACCAGCAGGGATGGGACATTCATCTACGAGCAGTACTTC
.,TRBV5-8,TRBJ1-1,.,16,CASSLGGALKNTEAFF,TGTGCCAGCAGTCTGGGGGGGGCCCTTAAGAACACTGAAGCTTTCTTT
.,TRBV6-5,TRBJ2-7,.,12,CASNGVSYEQYF,TGTGCCAGCAACGGGGTCTCCTACGAGCAGTACTTC
.,TRBV6-5,TRBJ2-7,TRBD2,14,CASKGAGGPGEQYF,TGTGCCAGCAAGGGAGCGGGGGGGCCCGGCGAGCAGTACTTC
.,TRBV6-5,TRBJ2-1,TRBD1,14,CASSYTGGFNEQFF,TGTGCCAGCAGTTACACAGGGGGGTTCAATGAGCAGTTCTTC
.,TRBV19,TRBJ2-1,.,12,CASSGLDNEQFF,TGTGCCAGTAGCGGTCTGGACAATGAGCAGTTCTTC
.,TRBV7-9,TRBJ2-5,.,16,CASSLISWSGIETQYF,TGTGCCAGCAGCTTAATATCTTGGTCCGGGATAGAGACCCAGTACTTC
.,TRBV7-8,TRBJ1-1,TRBD1,15,CASSVTGERDTEAFF,TGTGCCAGCAGCGTTACAGGGGAGAGGGACACTGAAGCTTTCTTT
.,TRBV30,TRBJ1-6,.,12,CAWNRANSPLHF,TGTGCCTGGAACAGGGCTAATTCACCCCTCCACTTT
.,TRBV19,TRBJ2-3,.,18,CASSPQWGDTGSTDTQYF,TGTGCCAGTAGTCCGCAGTGGGGGGATACGGGTAGCACAGATACGCAGTATTTT
.,TRBV2,TRBJ2-1,TRBD2,16,CASSSPGLGSYNEQFF,TGTGCCAGCAGCTCTCCGGGACTAGGGTCCTACAATGAGCAGTTCTTC
.,TRBV14,TRBJ1-5,.,14,CASSLQGDNQPQHF,TGTGCCAGCAGCCTACAGGGAGACAATCAGCCCCAGCATTTT
.,TRBV14,TRBJ1-6,.,16,CASSRENRERDSPLHF,TGTGCCAGCAGCCGAGAGAACAGGGAGAGGGATTCACCCCTCCACTTT